This record covers a single TCR beta chain. The data originate from a study of blood T cell repertoires in COVID-19. Generated by immunoSEQ multiplex PCR, the TCRdb table keeps only in-frame clones and is missing some. Of 190,000 or so clones in the sample, roughly four fifths were seen once. V was trimmed by 5 bases and J by 4 bases, leaving 17 bases between them. This CDR3 comprises 15 residues. Germline CDR1 is SGHVS and CDR2 is FNYEAQ. This sequence joins TRBV7-6 and TRBJ1-1; no clear D gene. The receptor's source is a man between 40 and 49 years old who had recovered from COVID-19. The sequenced sample was PBMCs or T cells enriched from blood (not recorded which). The CDR3 loop reads CASSPIEGVVTEAFF. The CDR3 DNA reads TGTGCCAGCAGCCCTATCGAGGGAGTGGTCACTGAAGCTTTCTTT.